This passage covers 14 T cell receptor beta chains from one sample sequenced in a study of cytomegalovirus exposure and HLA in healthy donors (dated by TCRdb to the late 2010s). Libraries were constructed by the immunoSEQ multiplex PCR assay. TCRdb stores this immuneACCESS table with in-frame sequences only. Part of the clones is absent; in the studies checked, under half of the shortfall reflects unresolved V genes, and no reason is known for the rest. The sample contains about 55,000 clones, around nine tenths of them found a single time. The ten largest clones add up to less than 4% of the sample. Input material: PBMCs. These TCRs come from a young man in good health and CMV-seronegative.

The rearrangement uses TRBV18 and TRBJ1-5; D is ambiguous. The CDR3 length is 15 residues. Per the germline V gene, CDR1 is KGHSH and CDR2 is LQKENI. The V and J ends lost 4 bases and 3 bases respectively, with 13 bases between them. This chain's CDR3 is CASSRTQRDNQPQHF. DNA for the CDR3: TGTGCCAGCTCACGGACCCAACGGGACAATCAGCCCCAGCATTTT.

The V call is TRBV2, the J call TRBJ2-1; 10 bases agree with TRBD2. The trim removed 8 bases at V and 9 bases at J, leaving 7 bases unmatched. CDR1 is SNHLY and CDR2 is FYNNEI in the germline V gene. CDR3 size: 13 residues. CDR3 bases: TGTGCCAGCCGCAGGCTAGCGGGAGCTGAGCAGTTCTTC. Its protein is CASRRLAGAEQFF. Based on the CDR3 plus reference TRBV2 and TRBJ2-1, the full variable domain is EPEVTQTPSHQVTQMGQEVILRCVPISNHLYFYWYRQILGQKVEFLVSFYNNEISEKSEIFDDQFSVERPDGSNFTLKIRSTKLEDSAMYFCASRRLAGAEQFFGPGTRLTVL.

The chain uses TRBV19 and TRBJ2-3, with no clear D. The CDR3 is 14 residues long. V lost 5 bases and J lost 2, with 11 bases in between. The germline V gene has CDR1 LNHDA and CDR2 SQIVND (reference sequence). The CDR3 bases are TGTGCCAGTAGTCGGTCGTATAACACAGATACGCAGTATTTT. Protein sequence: CASSRSYNTDTQYF.

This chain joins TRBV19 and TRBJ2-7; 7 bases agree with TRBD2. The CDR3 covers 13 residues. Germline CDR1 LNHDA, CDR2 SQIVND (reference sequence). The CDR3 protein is CGSRASGSNEQYF. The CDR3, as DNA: TGTGGCTCACGCGCTAGCGGTTCGAACGAGCAGTACTTC.

CDR3 coding DNA: TGTGCCAGCAGCCCCTCCGGAGGGGCCTACGAGCAGTACTTC. This codes for CASSPSGGAYEQYF. The chain recombines TRBV11-1 with TRBJ2-7; D is possibly TRBD2 (6 bases). Per germline, CDR1 SGHAT and CDR2 FQDESV (reference sequence). V was cut by 5 bases and J by 2 bases, with 13 bases left in between. The CDR3 runs 14 residues. The full variable domain, rest sourced from reference TRBV11-1 and TRBJ2-7, is EAEVAQSPRYKITEKSQAVAFWCDPISGHATLYWYRQILGQGPELLVQFQDESVVDDSQLPKDRFSAERLKGVDSTLKIQPAELGDSAMYLCASSPSGGAYEQYFGPGTRLTVT.

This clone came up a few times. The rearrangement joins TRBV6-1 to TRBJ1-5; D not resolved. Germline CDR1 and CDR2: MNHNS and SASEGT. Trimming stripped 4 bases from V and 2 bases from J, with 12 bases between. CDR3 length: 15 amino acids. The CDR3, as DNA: TGTGCCAGCAGTGCCGGGGAGGAAGGCAATCAGCCCCAGCATTTT. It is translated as CASSAGEEGNQPQHF.

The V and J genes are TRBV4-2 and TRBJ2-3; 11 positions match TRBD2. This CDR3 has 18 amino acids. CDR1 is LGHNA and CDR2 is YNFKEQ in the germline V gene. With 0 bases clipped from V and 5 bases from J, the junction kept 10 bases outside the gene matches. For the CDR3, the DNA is TGTGCCAGCAGCCAAGAACCCGTAGCGGGAGGGCCAAAAGATACGCAGTATTTT. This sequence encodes CASSQEPVAGGPKDTQYF.

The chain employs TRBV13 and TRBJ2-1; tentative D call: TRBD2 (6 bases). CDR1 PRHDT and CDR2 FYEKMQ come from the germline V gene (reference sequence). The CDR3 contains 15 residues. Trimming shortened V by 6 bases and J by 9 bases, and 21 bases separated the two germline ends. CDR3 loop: CASSLLRLGRGEQFF. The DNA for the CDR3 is TGTGCCAGCAGTCTCCTACGACTAGGAAGAGGTGAGCAGTTCTTC.

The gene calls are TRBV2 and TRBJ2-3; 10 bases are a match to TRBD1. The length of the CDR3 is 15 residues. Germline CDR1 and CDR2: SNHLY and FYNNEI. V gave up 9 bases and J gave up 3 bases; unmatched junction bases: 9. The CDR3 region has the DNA TGTGCCAGTACGACGCGGACAGGGGGTACAGATACGCAGTATTTT. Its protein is CASTTRTGGTDTQYF.

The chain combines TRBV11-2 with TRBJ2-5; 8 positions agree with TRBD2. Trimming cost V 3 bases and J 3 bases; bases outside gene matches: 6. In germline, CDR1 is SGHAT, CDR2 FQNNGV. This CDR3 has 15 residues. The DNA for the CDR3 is TGTGCCAGCAGCTTCCTACGGGAGGGGAAAGAGACCCAGTACTTC. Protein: CASSFLREGKETQYF.

In nucleotides, the CDR3 is TGTGCCAGCTCACCACTTTCCGGCCTGGCAGGCTACGAGCAGTACTTC. Protein product: CASSPLSGLAGYEQYF. The rearrangement links TRBV18 to TRBJ2-7; D gene ambiguous. Per germline, CDR1 KGHSH and CDR2 LQKENI. This CDR3 contains 16 residues. The V gene lost 1 base and the J gene lost 3 bases, with 16 bases spanning the gap.

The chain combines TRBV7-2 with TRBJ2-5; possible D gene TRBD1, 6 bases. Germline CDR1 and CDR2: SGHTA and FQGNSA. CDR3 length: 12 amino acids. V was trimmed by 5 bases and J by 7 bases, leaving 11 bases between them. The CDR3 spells CASSTQGGTQYF. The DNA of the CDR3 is TGTGCCAGCAGCACTCAAGGGGGGACCCAGTACTTC. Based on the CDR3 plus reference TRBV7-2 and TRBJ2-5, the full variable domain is GAGVSQSPSNKVTEKGKDVELRCDPISGHTALYWYRQSLGQGLEFLIYFQGNSAPDKSGLPSDRFSAERTGGSVSTLTIQRTQQEDSAVYLCASSTQGGTQYFGPGTRLLVL.

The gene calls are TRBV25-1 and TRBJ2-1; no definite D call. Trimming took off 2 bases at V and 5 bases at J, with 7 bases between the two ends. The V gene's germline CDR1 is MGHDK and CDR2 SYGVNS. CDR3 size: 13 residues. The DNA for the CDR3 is TGTGCCAGCAGTGAAGTTCCAGACAATGAGCAGTTCTTC. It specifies CASSEVPDNEQFF.

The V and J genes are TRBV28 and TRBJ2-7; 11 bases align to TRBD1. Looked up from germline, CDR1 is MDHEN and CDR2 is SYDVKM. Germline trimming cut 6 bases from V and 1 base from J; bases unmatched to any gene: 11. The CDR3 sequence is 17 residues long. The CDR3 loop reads CASSRWTGGDMSYEQYF. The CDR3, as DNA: TGTGCCAGCAGCCGATGGACAGGGGGCGATATGTCCTACGAGCAGTACTTC.